These 18 T cell receptor beta chains were all obtained from the same sample, sequenced in a study of CD8 T cells in ankylosing spondylitis. TCRdb called the 5' RACE reads again in MiXCR, with one record for every CDR3 protein. The repertoire has hundreds of thousands of distinct CDR3 sequences, more than 20% of them found once; the top ten carry around 14%. The sample taken for sequencing was blood, either unsorted or a sorted T cell fraction (not recorded which). These receptors originate from a male donor with ankylosing spondylitis or in good health (not recorded which).

This rearrangement joins TRBV7-2 to TRBJ2-1, with TRBD2 identical over 9 bases. The ends lost 2 bases at V and 4 bases at J; junction bases unmatched: 6. The V gene's germline CDR1 is SGHTA and CDR2 FQGNSA. The CDR3 runs 16 residues. DNA of the CDR3: TGTGCCAGCAGCTTACATGGGAGCGGGGGGTACAATGAGCAGTTCTTC. Translated, it gives CASSLHGSGGYNEQFF.

The CDR3 DNA follows: TGTGCCAGCAGCGCCAGTGGGGTAGAACGGGCGCAGTATTTT. Protein sequence: CASSASGVERAQYF. The V gene is TRBV9, the J gene TRBJ2-3; D gene uncertain. V was cut by 3 bases and J by 10 bases, with 18 bases left in between. The CDR3 is 14 residues long. Germline values: CDR1 SGDLS, CDR2 YYNGEE.

This clonotype showed up many times. An end of the junction differs from the germline gene, which may be a read error. V is TRBV29-1 and J is TRBJ2-1; D ambiguous. The CDR3 runs to 13 residues. CDR1 and CDR2 (germline): SQVTM, ANQGSEA. CDR3 residues: CSVEGWGYNEQFF. The CDR3 nucleotides read TGCAGCGTGGAAGGCTGGGGTTACAATGAGCAGTTCTTC.

This clonotype turned up a few times. The chain combines TRBV20-1 with TRBJ2-2; 7 bases match TRBD2. The CDR3 runs 14 residues. J gave up 3 bases and V 6 bases, and 7 bases lay outside the gene matches. Per the germline V gene, CDR1 is DFQATT and CDR2 is SNEGSKA (reference sequence). Written as DNA, the CDR3 is TGCAGTGCCCATGGACTAGGGGACACCGGGGAGCTGTTTTTT. It codes for CSAHGLGDTGELFF.

This chain links TRBV5-6 with TRBJ2-5; D gene uncertain. V was clipped by 3 bases and J by 5 bases, with 17 bases between them. The germline gives CDR1 SGHDT, CDR2 YYEEEE. The CDR3 spans 15 residues. The CDR3 sequence: CASSWGSGLQETQYF. The CDR3 DNA reads as TGTGCCAGCAGCTGGGGTTCCGGGTTACAGGAGACCCAGTACTTC.

V and J are TRBV12-3 or TRBV12-4 and TRBJ2-5, with 12 bases lining up with TRBD2. The J segment lost 1 base and the V segment lost 3 bases, leaving 3 bases of the junction unmatched. CDR3 length: 16 residues. The CDR3 here is CASSFTSGGPQETQYF. The CDR3 DNA is TGTGCCAGCAGTTTCACTAGCGGGGGGCCCCAAGAGACCCAGTACTTC.

This clonotype has more than one count but fewer than ten. The V gene is TRBV12-3 or TRBV12-4, the J gene TRBJ2-5, with 12 bases fitting TRBD2. J lost 4 bases, V lost 0 bases, and 6 bases had no gene match. The CDR3 is 17 amino acids. The CDR3 DNA sequence: TGTGCCAGCAGTTTAGCACTAGCGGGGGGTCTGGGAGAGACCCAGTACTTC. This translates into CASSLALAGGLGETQYF.

A few counts support this clonotype. This chain joins TRBV6-2 or TRBV6-3 and TRBJ1-1; D remains unclear. V lost 0 bases and J 5 bases, leaving 13 bases between the germline ends. Germline CDR1 reads MNHEY; CDR2 reads SVGEGT. The CDR3 totals 15 residues. CDR3 DNA: TGTGCCAGCAGTTACTCGGTGGGAAGGGTAACTGAAGCTTTCTTT. The encoded protein is CASSYSVGRVTEAFF.

The J gene is TRBJ2-3, the V gene TRBV9; TRBD1 is a possible D gene (6 bases). The CDR3 length is 14 residues. Germline-derived CDR1 and CDR2 are SGDLS and YYNGEE. The germline V and J ends were trimmed by 3 bases and 1 base, with 9 bases remaining between them. DNA for the CDR3: TGTGCCAGCAGCGAGGGACACCGCACAGATACGCAGTATTTT. This codes for CASSEGHRTDTQYF.

The rearrangement uses TRBV7-9 and TRBJ2-1; no firm D call. The CDR3 has 15 amino acids. V was pared by 2 bases and J by 0 bases, with 8 bases between. CDR1 SEHNR and CDR2 FQNEAQ come from the germline V gene (reference sequence). The CDR3 sequence: CASSLTLPSYNEQFF. Here the CDR3 DNA reads TGTGCCAGCAGCTTAACCCTCCCCTCCTACAATGAGCAGTTCTTC.

V gene TRBV27 combines with J gene TRBJ2-7, with 8 bases that match TRBD2. CDR1 is MNHEY and CDR2 is SMNVEV in the germline V gene (reference sequence). This CDR3 is built from 15 residues. After removal of 2 bases from V and 7 bases from J, the junction contained 10 bases not matched to a gene. The CDR3 region is CASSLGGGPSLEQYF. The CDR3 DNA is TGTGCCAGCAGTTTAGGCGGGGGGCCTTCGCTAGAGCAGTACTTC.

This clonotype was counted only a few times. This chain links TRBV7-6 with TRBJ2-7; D call uncertain. Germline CDR1 reads SGHVS; CDR2 reads FNYEAQ. The CDR3 runs to 14 residues. Trimming stripped 0 bases from V and 4 bases from J, with 10 bases between. DNA of the CDR3: TGTGCCAGCAGCTTAGCCTTCGGTCGATACGAGCAGTACTTC. This encodes CASSLAFGRYEQYF.

The gene calls are TRBV4-1 and TRBJ2-2; the match to TRBD1 covers 8 bases. The CDR3 is 16 amino acids. Trimming at V came to 5 bases and at J to 6 bases, leaving 11 bases not matched to a gene. The germline gives CDR1 MGHRA, CDR2 YSYEKL. In DNA form, the CDR3 reads TGCGCCAGCAGCGACGCAGGGGGCGCCGGCCCCGGGGAGCTGTTTTTT. It translates to CASSDAGGAGPGELFF.

The rearrangement uses TRBV27 and TRBJ2-5; 14 bases map to TRBD2. This CDR3 is 15 amino acids long. CDR1 is MNHEY, CDR2 SMNVEV, per germline (reference sequence). Trimming took 6 bases from V and 7 from J; bases not matched to a gene: 7. This chain's CDR3 is CASSLGTSGGGTQYF. CDR3 in DNA: TGTGCCAGCAGCCTGGGGACTAGCGGGGGTGGGACCCAGTACTTC.

This rearrangement joins TRBV2 to TRBJ2-3; the match to TRBD1 covers 8 bases. The CDR3 has 14 residues. Germline CDR1 and CDR2: SNHLY and FYNNEI. Trimming cost V 4 bases and J 6 bases; bases outside gene matches: 6. The CDR3 coding sequence is TGTGCCAGCAGTGGGCCCACAGGGGGTGATACGCAGTATTTT. Protein product: CASSGPTGGDTQYF.

The gene calls are TRBV20-1 and TRBJ2-2; a weak D match, TRBD2 (6 bases). Looked up from germline, CDR1 is DFQATT and CDR2 is SNEGSKA (reference sequence). The length of the CDR3 is 15 residues. V dropped 3 bases and J dropped 0 bases, with 11 bases sitting between them. The CDR3 spells CSARGGDPNTGELFF. CDR3 sequence (DNA): TGCAGTGCTAGGGGAGGTGACCCGAACACCGGGGAGCTGTTTTTT.

This clonotype has at least ten counts. The chain uses TRBV29-1 and TRBJ2-5; tentative D call: TRBD1 (6 bases). The CDR3 consists of 14 residues. From germline, CDR1 is SQVTM and CDR2 ANQGSEA. V lost 1 base and J 2 bases, leaving 11 bases between the germline ends. The CDR3 sequence: CSVEGMDSQETQYF. The CDR3 coding sequence is TGCAGCGTTGAAGGGATGGACAGTCAAGAGACCCAGTACTTC.

The chain is built from TRBV2 and TRBJ2-1; TRBD2 agrees at 7 bases. Germline CDR1 reads SNHLY; CDR2 reads FYNNEI. V trimming: 3 bases; J trimming: 8 bases; junction bases outside the gene matches: 10. CDR3 length: 15 residues. In DNA form, the CDR3 reads TGTGCCAGCAGTGATTCGGCTAGCGGAGGGGATGAGCAGTTCTTC. Translation gives CASSDSASGGDEQFF.